One and the same sample provided the 8 T cell receptor beta chains below, sequenced in a study of T cell changes during pregnancy in multiple sclerosis. Profiled with immunoSEQ multiplex PCR; TCRdb holds only in-frame clones, not every one. The sample lists roughly 48,000 clones, just over 85% seen once, with 0.95% to 1.5% in the top ten. The sample consisted of CD4+ T cells from peripheral blood mononuclear cells, taken in the second trimester of pregnancy. These receptors all come from a female donor with multiple sclerosis, enrolled in a pregnancy study.

The chain couples TRBV14 to TRBJ2-1; TRBD1 agrees at 11 bases. CDR3 size: 16 residues. In germline, CDR1 is SGHDN, CDR2 FVKESK. With V trimmed by 6 bases and J by 9 bases, 13 bases remained unmatched. The CDR3 loop is CASSQVGTGGRSEQFF. In nucleotides, the CDR3 is TGTGCCAGCAGTCAGGTCGGGACAGGGGGTCGGAGTGAGCAGTTCTTC. The full variable domain, in which reference TRBV14 and TRBJ2-1 provide the parts outside the CDR3, is EAGVTQFPSHSVIEKGQTVTLRCDPISGHDNLYWYRRVMGKEIKFLLHFVKESKQDESGMPNNRFLAERTGGTYSTLKVQPAELEDSGVYFCASSQVGTGGRSEQFFGPGTRLTVL.

The chain joins TRBV28 to TRBJ2-7; D perhaps matches TRBD2 (5 bases). Between the trimmed V and J ends, which lost 4 bases and 2 bases, there was a span of 9 bases. CDR3 length equals 13 residues. Per the germline V gene, CDR1 is MDHEN and CDR2 is SYDVKM. The CDR3 reads CASSSDSAYEQYF. For the CDR3, the DNA is TGTGCCAGCAGTTCGGACTCTGCCTACGAGCAGTACTTC.

The J gene is TRBJ2-5, the V gene TRBV30; 12 positions agree with TRBD2. The J call may be wrong; the DNA end is better matched by TRBJ2-7. Germline CDR1 and CDR2: GTSNPN and SVGIG (reference sequence). The length of the CDR3 is 15 residues. Here the CDR3 DNA reads TGTGCCTGGAGTTCCAAACTAGCGGGAGGCTACGAGCAGTACTTC. It translates to CAWSSKLAGGYEQYF.

This chain links TRBV11-3 with TRBJ2-1; 8 bases fit TRBD2. V dropped 1 base and J dropped 3; count of bases not matched to a gene: 2. There are 15 residues in the CDR3. Germline-derived CDR1 and CDR2 are SGHNT and YENEEA. Written as DNA, the CDR3 is TGTGCCAGCAGCTTAGCGGGGGGGCACTACAATGAGCAGTTCTTC. This translates into CASSLAGGHYNEQFF.

V usage is TRBV28 and J usage is TRBJ1-2, with unresolved D. Germline V lookup: CDR1 MDHEN, CDR2 SYDVKM. The CDR3 spans 12 residues. Trimming removed 4 bases at V and 6 bases at J, with 9 bases between. The CDR3 DNA reads as TGTGCCAGCAGTTCCCCGAGGGATGGCTACACCTTC. Amino acids: CASSSPRDGYTF.

The chain links TRBV18 to TRBJ2-5, with 10 bases lining up with TRBD1. Per the germline V gene, CDR1 is KGHSH and CDR2 is LQKENI. J gave up 4 bases and V 8 bases, and 4 bases lay outside the gene matches. There are 13 residues in the CDR3. The CDR3 coding sequence is TGTGCCAGCGAAGGGACAGGGGCAGAGACCCAGTACTTC. Translating it yields CASEGTGAETQYF.

V and J are TRBV18 and TRBJ1-2, with 11 bases that match TRBD1. The CDR3 is 15 residues long. After removal of 4 bases from V and 4 bases from J, the junction contained 5 bases not matched to a gene. Germline V CDR1 and CDR2: KGHSH, LQKENI. This CDR3 is CASSQSGTGGYGYTF. The DNA for the CDR3 is TGTGCCAGCTCACAATCCGGGACAGGGGGCTATGGCTACACCTTC.

V usage is TRBV5-1 and J usage is TRBJ2-7; TRBD2 agrees at 9 bases. V trimming: 0 bases; J trimming: 7 bases; junction bases outside the gene matches: 8. The CDR3 length is 15 residues. The germline V gene encodes CDR1 SGHRS and CDR2 YFSETQ. The CDR3 sequence is CASSLGLAVLEEQYF. The CDR3 DNA follows: TGCGCCAGCAGCTTGGGACTAGCGGTCTTGGAGGAGCAGTACTTC.